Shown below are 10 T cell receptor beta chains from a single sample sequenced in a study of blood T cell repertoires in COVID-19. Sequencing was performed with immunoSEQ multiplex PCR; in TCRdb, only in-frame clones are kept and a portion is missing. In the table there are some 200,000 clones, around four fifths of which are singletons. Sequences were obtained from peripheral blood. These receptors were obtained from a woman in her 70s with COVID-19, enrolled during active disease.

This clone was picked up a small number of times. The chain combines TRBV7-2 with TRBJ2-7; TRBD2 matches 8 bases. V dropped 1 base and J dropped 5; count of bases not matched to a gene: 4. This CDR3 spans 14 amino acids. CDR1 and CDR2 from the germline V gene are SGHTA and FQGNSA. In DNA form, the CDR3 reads TGTGCCAGCAGCTTAGTTGGAGCGGGAGACGAGCAGTACTTC. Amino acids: CASSLVGAGDEQYF.

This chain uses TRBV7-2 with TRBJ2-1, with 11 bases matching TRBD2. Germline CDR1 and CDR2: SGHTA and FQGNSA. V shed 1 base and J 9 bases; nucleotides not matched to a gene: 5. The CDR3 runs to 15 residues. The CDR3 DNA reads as TGTGCCAGCAGCTTAGTTAGCGGGAGGGCGGGTGAGCAGTTCTTC. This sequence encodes CASSLVSGRAGEQFF.

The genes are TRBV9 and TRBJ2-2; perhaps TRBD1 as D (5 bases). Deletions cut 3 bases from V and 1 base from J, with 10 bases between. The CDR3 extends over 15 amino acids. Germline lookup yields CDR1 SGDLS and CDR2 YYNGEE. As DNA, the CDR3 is TGTGCCAGCAGCGCGGCAACAGGGAACACCGGGGAGCTGTTTTTT. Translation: CASSAATGNTGELFF.

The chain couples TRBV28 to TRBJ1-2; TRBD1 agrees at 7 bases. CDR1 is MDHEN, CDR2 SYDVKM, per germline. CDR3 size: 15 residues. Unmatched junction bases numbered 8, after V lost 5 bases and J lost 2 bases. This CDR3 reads CASSPGQEGNYGYTF. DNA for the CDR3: TGTGCCAGCAGTCCAGGACAGGAGGGGAACTATGGCTACACCTTC.

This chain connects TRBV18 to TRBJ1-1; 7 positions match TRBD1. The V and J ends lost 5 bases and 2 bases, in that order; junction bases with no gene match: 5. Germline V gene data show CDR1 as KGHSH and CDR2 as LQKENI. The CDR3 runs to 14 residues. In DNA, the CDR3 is TGTGCCAGCTCAATCAACAGGGGAAACACTGAAGCTTTCTTT. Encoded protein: CASSINRGNTEAFF.

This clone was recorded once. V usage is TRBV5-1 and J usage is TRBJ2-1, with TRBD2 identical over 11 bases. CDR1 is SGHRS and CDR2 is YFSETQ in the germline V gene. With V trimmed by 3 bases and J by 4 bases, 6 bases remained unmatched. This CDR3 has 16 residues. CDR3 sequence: CASSSVAGGLYNEQFF. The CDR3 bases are TGCGCCAGCAGCTCAGTAGCGGGAGGGCTTTACAATGAGCAGTTCTTC.

The CDR3 is CASSLVPQNTEAFF. CDR3 in DNA: TGTGCCAGCAGCTTAGTCCCACAGAACACTGAAGCTTTCTTT. The V and J genes are TRBV11-2 and TRBJ1-1, with D hard to call. The CDR3 covers 14 residues. V lost 1 base to trimming and J lost 1 base, with 7 bases between them. Germline V CDR1 and CDR2: SGHAT, FQNNGV.

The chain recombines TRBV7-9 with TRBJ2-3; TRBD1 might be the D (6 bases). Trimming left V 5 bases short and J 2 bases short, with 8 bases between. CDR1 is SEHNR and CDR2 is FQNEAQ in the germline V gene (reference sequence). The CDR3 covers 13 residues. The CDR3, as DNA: TGTGCCAGCAGCGACAGGAACACAGATACGCAGTATTTT. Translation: CASSDRNTDTQYF. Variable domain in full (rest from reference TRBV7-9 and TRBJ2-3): DTGVSQNPRHKITKRGQNVTFRCDPISEHNRLYWYRQTLGQGPEFLTYFQNEAQLEKSRLLSDRFSAERPKGSFSTLEIQRTEQGDSAMYLCASSDRNTDTQYFGPGTRLTVL.

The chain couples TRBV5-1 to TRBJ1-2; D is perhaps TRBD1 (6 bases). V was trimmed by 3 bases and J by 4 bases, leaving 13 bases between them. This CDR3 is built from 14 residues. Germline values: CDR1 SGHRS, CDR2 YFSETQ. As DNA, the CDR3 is TGCGCCAGCAGCTCCTCTCCGGACAGCTATGGCTACACCTTC. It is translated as CASSSSPDSYGYTF.

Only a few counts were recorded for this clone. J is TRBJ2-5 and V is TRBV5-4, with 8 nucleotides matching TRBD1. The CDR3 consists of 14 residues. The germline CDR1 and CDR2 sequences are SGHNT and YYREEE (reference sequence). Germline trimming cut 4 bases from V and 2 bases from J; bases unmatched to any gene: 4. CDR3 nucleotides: TGTGCCAGCAGCACAGGGGGGACTCAAGAGACCCAGTACTTC. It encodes CASSTGGTQETQYF.